Listed below are T cell receptor beta chains from one sample, sequenced in a study of T cell responses to AZD1222 COVID-19 vaccine. Assay used: immunoSEQ multiplex PCR; TCRdb lists only in-frame clones, some missing. Of roughly 130,000 clones listed, 80% to 90% are singletons. The source material was peripheral blood, sampled on day 0 of AZD1222 vaccination. The origin of the receptors is an adult in good health. CDR3s include the opening cysteine and the closing phenylalanine or tryptophan. A D gene is named only where the DNA matches it firmly. Only some rows state a clone size, as once, few, many or a class for expanded clones.

d_call	j_call	clone_size	v_call	cdr3_aa	cdr3_nt
NA	TRBJ1-2	few	TRBV3-1/TRBV3-2	CASSQDPPSTRTNYGYTF	TGTGCCAGCAGCCAAGATCCTCCCTCGACAAGAACTAACTATGGCTACACCTTC
NA	TRBJ1-6	NA	TRBV6-5	CASRPPGGWNSPLHF	TGTGCCAGCAGACCCCCTGGGGGGTGGAATTCACCCCTCCACTTT
TRBD1	TRBJ1-5	NA	TRBV6-2/TRBV6-3	CASSFATGGGQPQHF	TGTGCCAGCAGTTTCGCGACAGGGGGCGGGCAGCCCCAGCATTTT
TRBD2	TRBJ2-7	NA	TRBV19	CASRPGLASGEQYF	TGTGCCAGTAGACCGGGACTAGCATCCGGCGAGCAGTACTTC
NA	TRBJ1-3	NA	TRBV5-1	CASSLDRSAGNTIYF	TGCGCCAGCAGCTTGGACAGGAGCGCTGGAAACACCATATATTTT
TRBD1	TRBJ1-2	NA	TRBV6-5	CASSYSGQGNYGYTF	TGTGCCAGCAGTTATTCGGGACAGGGGAACTATGGCTACACCTTC
NA	TRBJ2-3	NA	TRBV7-3	CASSLTVRGPTTDTQYF	TGTGCCAGCAGCTTAACGGTCCGGGGGCCAACCACAGATACGCAGTATTTT
TRBD2	TRBJ2-3	NA	TRBV15	CATTQSGEDTQYF	TGTGCCACCACCCAGAGCGGGGAGGATACGCAGTATTTT
NA	TRBJ2-7	NA	TRBV9	CASSPLRGRYEQYF	TGTGCCAGCAGCCCTCTCAGGGGCCGCTACGAGCAGTACTTC
NA	TRBJ2-7	NA	TRBV5-1	CASSLAPRGSDYEQYF	TGCGCCAGCAGCTTGGCCCCGAGGGGCTCCGACTACGAGCAGTACTTC
NA	TRBJ1-4	NA	TRBV19	CASSVGDSINEKLFF	TGTGCCAGTAGTGTGGGTGACAGCATTAATGAAAAACTGTTTTTT
NA	TRBJ1-4	NA	TRBV29-1	CSVGEGLNEKLFF	TGCAGCGTTGGAGAGGGCCTTAATGAAAAACTGTTTTTT
NA	TRBJ1-5	NA	TRBV20-1	CSASEGGGSGNQPQHF	TGCAGTGCTAGTGAGGGCGGGGGGTCAGGCAATCAGCCCCAGCATTTT
NA	TRBJ1-2	few	TRBV3-1/TRBV3-2	CASSQRGANGYTF	TGTGCCAGCAGCCAACGGGGGGCGAATGGCTACACCTTC
NA	TRBJ1-5	NA	TRBV21-1	CASSKGDVWSYSNQPQHF	TGTGCCAGCAGCAAAGGAGACGTTTGGAGCTATAGCAATCAGCCCCAGCATTTT
NA	TRBJ2-7	NA	TRBV2	CASRESILSSYEQYF	TGTGCCAGCAGGGAGTCGATTTTGAGCTCCTACGAGCAGTACTTC
NA	TRBJ1-1	NA	TRBV4-1	CASSRASEAFF	TGCGCCAGCTCCCGAGCGTCGGAAGCTTTCTTT
TRBD1	TRBJ2-7	few	TRBV2	CASRFMTGVSYEQYF	TGTGCCAGCCGGTTTATGACAGGGGTATCCTACGAGCAGTACTTC
NA	TRBJ1-2	NA	TRBV28	CASTKAGFNYGYTF	TGTGCCAGCACCAAGGCGGGATTTAACTATGGCTACACCTTC
NA	TRBJ2-5	NA	TRBV5-1	CASSQDQETQYF	TGCGCCAGTTCACAGGACCAAGAGACCCAGTACTTC
TRBD1	TRBJ1-1	NA	TRBV28	CASRGTAFGTEAFF	TGTGCCAGCAGGGGGACAGCGTTCGGGACTGAAGCTTTCTTT